This T cell receptor (beta chain) was sequenced during a study of Ad26.COV2.S vaccination and SARS-CoV-2 variants. Overall study context: In the study, Ad26.COV2.S was injected intramuscularly once, or twice 56 days apart. Study results and limitations: With respect to non-spike TCR breadth, vaccine and placebo recipients were similar. Analyses that measured TCR breadth and depth may have underestimated total T cell responses.

CDR3 size: 14 residues. V was pared by 7 bases and J by 8 bases, with 18 bases between. The germline V gene has CDR1 SNHLY and CDR2 FYNNEI. The treatment is: 15 to 20 received Ad26.COV2.S at low or high dose, single or two shots; 5 received placebo; per-sample allocation not given. Day 63 after the first injection of vaccine or placebo was the sampling time. The sample came from a Boston adult aged 18-55 years. As concerns this clone: The antigen remains unidentified.

The assay was immunoSEQ multiplex PCR, and TCRdb's table has in-frame clones only and misses some. The sample yields a few hundred thousand clones, about 83% seen once. The TCR was taken from a person between 18 and 65 years old who received the Ad26.COV2.S COVID-19 vaccine or a placebo. The source material was peripheral blood, sampled in a trial of Ad26.COV2.S vaccine versus placebo. The chain links TRBV2 to TRBJ2-1, with D perhaps matching TRBD1 (5 bases). In nucleotides, the CDR3 is TGTGCCAGCATCAGGGATAGCCGGGTAGATGAGCAGTTCTTC. As protein: CASIRDSRVDEQFF.